Listed here are 21 T cell receptor beta chains from one sample, sequenced in a study of blood T cell repertoires in COVID-19. Produced via immunoSEQ multiplex PCR; TCRdb's table is partial and in-frame only. The top ten clones hold 1.9% of a sample with over 200,000 clones, 87% of them seen once. The material sequenced was peripheral blood. The receptor set was obtained from a man aged 40-49 years with active or convalescent COVID-19.

This clone was counted a single time. The chain has TRBV2 and TRBJ2-7, with a weak D call TRBD1 (5 bases). With 5 bases removed from V and 0 bases from J, the gap between germline ends came to 14 bases. This CDR3 contains 15 residues. Germline loops: CDR1 SNHLY, CDR2 FYNNEI. CDR3 DNA sequence: TGTGCCAGCAGTTTGACAGCCTTAAACTCCTACGAGCAGTACTTC. As protein: CASSLTALNSYEQYF.

The chain combines TRBV5-5 with TRBJ1-5; the D is unclear. The germline CDR1 and CDR2 sequences are SGHKS and YYEKEE (reference sequence). The CDR3 spans 15 residues. Trimming pared 6 bases from V and 5 bases from J, leaving 18 bases between. Here the CDR3 reads CASTIPNNPDQPQHF. CDR3 bases: TGTGCCAGCACCATCCCAAACAACCCTGATCAGCCCCAGCATTTT.

This clone is a singleton in its sample. J is TRBJ1-1 and V is TRBV5-6; D gene uncertain. The CDR3 sequence is 15 residues long. The germline V and J ends were trimmed by 2 bases and 0 bases, with 11 bases remaining between them. Per the germline V gene, CDR1 is SGHDT and CDR2 is YYEEEE. CDR3 in amino acids: CASSFSSELNTEAFF. The CDR3 nucleotides are TGTGCCAGCAGCTTCTCATCCGAGTTGAACACTGAAGCTTTCTTT.

The chain recombines TRBV15 with TRBJ2-5, with 9 nucleotides matching TRBD2. CDR3 size: 17 residues. The V segment lost 0 bases and the J segment 5 bases; nucleotides outside the gene matches: 10. From germline, CDR1 is LNHNV and CDR2 YYDKDF (reference sequence). CDR3 protein: CATSRDMAASGEETQYF. The CDR3 DNA sequence: TGTGCCACCAGCAGAGATATGGCGGCTAGCGGGGAGGAGACCCAGTACTTC.

The chain recombines TRBV28 with TRBJ2-3, with a weak D call TRBD2 (6 bases). The CDR3 consists of 14 residues. Germline values: CDR1 MDHEN, CDR2 SYDVKM. Between the trimmed V and J ends, which lost 9 bases and 0 bases, there was a span of 13 bases. The CDR3 bases are TGTGCCAGTCGCTCTAGCGTTAGCACAGATACGCAGTATTTT. This encodes CASRSSVSTDTQYF.

The chain links TRBV27 to TRBJ1-4; D may be TRBD1 (5 bases). Germline V CDR1 and CDR2: MNHEY, SMNVEV (reference sequence). The CDR3 is 14 residues long. The V end lost 6 bases, the J end lost 8 bases, and 16 bases lay between the germline ends. CDR3 loop: CASRPRGGREKLFF. The CDR3 coding sequence is TGTGCCAGCAGACCCCGGGGGGGGAGAGAAAAACTGTTTTTT.

This chain joins TRBV3-1 (or the pseudogene TRBV3-2) and TRBJ2-7; the match to TRBD1 covers 8 bases. V shed 0 bases and J 5 bases; nucleotides not matched to a gene: 6. Looked up from germline, CDR1 is LGHDT and CDR2 is YNNKEL (reference sequence). This CDR3 spans 15 amino acids. CDR3 bases: TGTGCCAGCAGCCAAGATAAACGGACAGGGAACGAGCAGTACTTC. Translation: CASSQDKRTGNEQYF.

The chain couples TRBV27 to TRBJ2-2; a possible D gene is TRBD1 (6 bases). This CDR3 is 19 amino acids long. Germline loops: CDR1 MNHEY, CDR2 SMNVEV (reference sequence). V dropped 5 bases and J dropped 3 bases, with 25 bases sitting between them. CDR3 in amino acids: CASSPGEIVSLGDTGELFF. The CDR3 DNA reads as TGTGCCAGCAGTCCAGGGGAAATCGTCTCTTTAGGAGACACCGGGGAGCTGTTTTTT.

The chain has TRBV5-1 and TRBJ1-2; TRBD1 might be the D (5 bases). V lost 1 base and J 2 bases, leaving 12 bases between the germline ends. CDR3 size: 15 residues. Germline V gives CDR1 SGHRS, CDR2 YFSETQ. DNA for the CDR3: TGCGCCAGCAGCTTGCACGGGGGAATAAACTATGGCTACACCTTC. Encoded protein: CASSLHGGINYGYTF. The variable domain in full, with the rest retrieved from reference TRBV5-1 and TRBJ1-2, is KAGVTQTPRYLIKTRGQQVTLSCSPISGHRSVSWYQQTPGQGLQFLFEYFSETQRNKGNFPGRFSGRQFSNSRSEMNVSTLELGDSALYLCASSLHGGINYGYTFGSGTRLTVV.

The chain has TRBV3-1 (or the pseudogene TRBV3-2) and TRBJ1-2; D not resolved. CDR1 and CDR2 (germline): LGHDT, YNNKEL (reference sequence). The CDR3 is 13 amino acids. Trimming took 1 base from V and 4 from J, leaving 7 bases between them. The CDR3 sequence: CASSQAEPYGYTF. The CDR3 DNA reads as TGTGCCAGCAGCCAAGCGGAGCCCTATGGCTACACCTTC.

The rearrangement links TRBV5-4 to TRBJ2-7, with D perhaps TRBD2 (5 bases). V shed 0 bases and J shed 8 bases, with 12 bases lying between them. The germline gives CDR1 SGHNT, CDR2 YYREEE (reference sequence). The CDR3 has 13 amino acids. CDR3 sequence reads: CASSLGLRDKQYF. CDR3 coding DNA: TGTGCCAGCAGCTTGGGACTAAGAGACAAGCAGTACTTC.

The chain couples TRBV19 to TRBJ1-6; D may be TRBD1 (5 bases). This CDR3 comprises 16 residues. In germline, CDR1 is LNHDA, CDR2 SQIVND (reference sequence). V lost 3 bases and J lost 1, with 10 bases in between. This chain's CDR3 is CASSIKGQSYNSPLHF. CDR3 nucleotide sequence: TGTGCCAGTAGTATCAAGGGGCAATCCTATAATTCACCCCTCCACTTT.

V and J are TRBV10-3 and TRBJ1-1; 8 nucleotides agree with TRBD1. The V gene's germline CDR1 is ENHRY and CDR2 SYGVKD. The CDR3 is 14 residues long. The trim removed 6 bases at V and 1 base at J, leaving 4 bases unmatched. DNA of the CDR3: TGTGCCATCAGAGACAGGGGATCGAACACTGAAGCTTTCTTT. It is translated as CAIRDRGSNTEAFF.

The chain has TRBV15 and TRBJ2-7, with 8 bases that match TRBD2. The germline V gene has CDR1 LNHNV and CDR2 YYDKDF (reference sequence). This CDR3 is built from 13 residues. The ends lost 7 bases at V and 6 bases at J; junction bases unmatched: 8. The CDR3 is CATNSRGGREQYF. In DNA form, the CDR3 reads TGTGCCACCAACTCCCGGGGGGGGCGCGAGCAGTACTTC.

This CDR3 is CASSLGGQAPGSYTF. The CDR3 region has the DNA TGCGCCAGCAGCCTGGGGGGACAAGCCCCTGGGAGCTACACCTTC. The chain combines TRBV5-1 with TRBJ1-2; D is perhaps TRBD1 (6 bases). Germline lookup yields CDR1 SGHRS and CDR2 YFSETQ. V lost 4 bases and J lost 9, with 22 bases in between. The CDR3 extends over 15 amino acids. The whole variable domain, remainder taken from reference TRBV5-1 and TRBJ1-2, is KAGVTQTPRYLIKTRGQQVTLSCSPISGHRSVSWYQQTPGQGLQFLFEYFSETQRNKGNFPGRFSGRQFSNSRSEMNVSTLELGDSALYLCASSLGGQAPGSYTFGSGTRLTVV.

The V call is TRBV19, the J call TRBJ1-2; 9 positions agree with TRBD1. Germline values: CDR1 LNHDA, CDR2 SQIVND (reference sequence). The CDR3 totals 14 residues. The ends lost 7 bases at V and 9 bases at J; junction bases unmatched: 12. The CDR3 loop is CASINWEQGASYTF. The CDR3 DNA is TGTGCCAGTATCAATTGGGAACAGGGGGCAAGCTACACCTTC.

CDR3 amino acids: CASSLGRGSPLHF. The CDR3 nucleotides read TGTGCCAGCAGTTTAGGCAGGGGTTCACCCCTCCACTTT. This sequence joins TRBV27 and TRBJ1-6, with D possibly TRBD1 on 6 matching bases. Germline CDR1 MNHEY, CDR2 SMNVEV (reference sequence). The CDR3 has 13 residues. Trimming took 2 bases from V and 9 from J, leaving 8 bases between them.

The chain links TRBV7-9 to TRBJ2-7, with 8 bases lining up with TRBD1. The CDR3 runs to 17 residues. The J segment lost 4 bases and the V segment lost 2 bases, leaving 13 bases of the junction unmatched. Germline CDR1 is SEHNR and CDR2 is FQNEAQ (reference sequence). DNA of the CDR3: TGTGCCAGCAGCTTAACCCCGCCGCGGACAGGGAAATACGAGCAGTACTTC. Encoded protein: CASSLTPPRTGKYEQYF.

The chain joins TRBV6-5 to TRBJ1-2, with 8 bases identical to TRBD1. Germline CDR1 MNHEY, CDR2 SVGAGI. The CDR3 covers 13 residues. Trimming cost V 5 bases and J 6 bases; bases outside gene matches: 5. The CDR3 bases are TGTGCCAGCAGTCCCCGGACAGGGCATGGCTACACCTTC. Its protein is CASSPRTGHGYTF.

The rearrangement links TRBV30 to TRBJ1-5; D gene uncertain. The CDR3 runs 14 residues. Germline lookup yields CDR1 GTSNPN and CDR2 SVGIG (reference sequence). V was shortened by 2 bases and J by 6 bases, with 14 bases between the two germline ends. The CDR3 coding sequence is TGTGCCTGGAGTACTCAGGTTAGCGTTCAGCCCCAGCATTTT. Translated: CAWSTQVSVQPQHF.

The chain employs TRBV7-2 and TRBJ2-3; D is unclear. Trimming took 1 base from V and 0 from J, leaving 5 bases between them. In germline, CDR1 is SGHTA, CDR2 FQGNSA. The CDR3 consists of 14 residues. DNA of the CDR3: TGTGCCAGCAGCTTAGGGGCTAGCACAGATACGCAGTATTTT. This encodes CASSLGASTDTQYF.